The 8 T cell receptor beta chains listed next were all sequenced from one sample in a study of cytomegalovirus exposure and HLA in healthy donors. The PCR made use of 60 Vbeta and 13 Jbeta primers. Repertoires were generated with immunoSEQ multiplex PCR, while TCRdb's copy carries only in-frame clones and drops some. The table lists some 180,000 clones, around 76% of them singletons. The sequencing sample was made of PBMCs. All receptors come from a man aged 25-40 years in good health and CMV-seronegative.

The chain uses TRBV25-1 and TRBJ2-7; 8 bases match TRBD1. J gave up 1 base and V 7 bases, and 9 bases lay outside the gene matches. The CDR3 runs to 15 residues. CDR1 and CDR2 from the germline V gene are MGHDK and SYGVNS. The CDR3 bases are TGTGCCAGCACCCAGAACACAGGGGGTTCCTACGAGCAGTACTTC. This translates into CASTQNTGGSYEQYF.

As for this clone: This specimen includes other DNA sequences encoding the same CDR3. This chain uses TRBV6-6 with TRBJ2-1, with D tentatively TRBD2 (6 bases). The germline CDR1 and CDR2 sequences are MNHNY and SVGAGI (reference sequence). V gave up 4 bases and J gave up 3 bases, with 16 bases separating them. This CDR3 is 16 amino acids long. CDR3 in DNA: TGTGCCAGCAGTTCTGCCGGGGGACCCTACTACAATGAGCAGTTCTTC. Encoded protein: CASSSAGGPYYNEQFF.

The chain recombines TRBV28 with TRBJ1-1, with D unclear. This CDR3 has 12 residues. Germline V CDR1 and CDR2: MDHEN, SYDVKM. Trimming removed 6 bases from V and 2 bases from J, with 7 bases in between. The CDR3 coding sequence is TGTGCCAGCAGCGTCTTAAACACTGAAGCTTTCTTT. As protein: CASSVLNTEAFF.

Only a few counts were recorded for this clone. This rearrangement joins TRBV11-2 to TRBJ2-5; TRBD2 might be the D (6 bases). The CDR3 is 17 amino acids. The V gene's germline CDR1 is SGHAT and CDR2 FQNNGV. The V end lost 5 bases, the J end lost 1 base, and 20 bases lay between the germline ends. The CDR3 sequence: CASSHYRRLDTQETQYF. CDR3 coding DNA: TGTGCCAGCAGCCACTACAGGAGACTAGACACCCAAGAGACCCAGTACTTC.

The V call is TRBV5-1, the J call TRBJ1-1; TRBD1 is a possible D gene (6 bases). Trimming stripped 0 bases from V and 4 bases from J, with 10 bases between. The CDR3 loop spans 14 amino acids. Germline V lookup: CDR1 SGHRS, CDR2 YFSETQ. CDR3 bases: TGCGCCAGCAGCTTGGGGCAGGGGAGCACTGAAGCTTTCTTT. Protein product: CASSLGQGSTEAFF.

This clone showed up just once. Different DNA sequences within this sample yield the same CDR3. The chain links TRBV5-1 to TRBJ1-1; D perhaps matches TRBD1 (6 bases). CDR1 and CDR2 from the germline V gene are SGHRS and YFSETQ. V lost 4 bases to trimming and J lost 8 bases, with 21 bases between them. The CDR3 runs to 15 residues. CDR3 region: CASSQGGQFVTEAFF. CDR3 DNA sequence: TGCGCCAGCAGCCAGGGTGGACAGTTTGTTACCGAAGCTTTCTTT. Drawing the rest from reference TRBV5-1 and TRBJ1-1, the complete variable domain is KAGVTQTPRYLIKTRGQQVTLSCSPISGHRSVSWYQQTPGQGLQFLFEYFSETQRNKGNFPGRFSGRQFSNSRSEMNVSTLELGDSALYLCASSQGGQFVTEAFFGQGTRLTVV.

The chain recombines TRBV19 with TRBJ2-2; TRBD2 might be the D (5 bases). This CDR3 has 14 residues. Trimming took off 4 bases at V and 7 bases at J, with 13 bases between the two ends. Germline V gene sequence: CDR1 LNHDA, CDR2 SQIVND (reference sequence). CDR3 region: CASSTRSGFGELFF. For the CDR3, the DNA is TGTGCCAGTAGTACCCGCTCGGGGTTCGGGGAGCTGTTTTTT.

This clone was counted a few times. The rearrangement uses TRBV19 and TRBJ1-6; 10 nucleotides line up with TRBD1. Losses at the gene ends were 6 bases for V and 9 bases for J; bases not matched to a gene: 8. The length of the CDR3 is 15 residues. Germline assignment: CDR1 LNHDA and CDR2 SQIVND (reference sequence). The CDR3 coding sequence is TGTGCCAGTAGGAGACGACAGGGGGCCAGTTCACCCCTCCACTTT. Protein sequence: CASRRRQGASSPLHF.